This T cell receptor beta chain was recorded in a study of T cell changes during pregnancy in multiple sclerosis. Germline V lookup: CDR1 SGHNT, CDR2 YYREEE (reference sequence). This CDR3 has 15 amino acids. V was pared by 4 bases and J by 0 bases, with 6 bases of the junction left unmatched. Repertoires were generated with immunoSEQ multiplex PCR, while TCRdb's copy carries only in-frame clones and drops some. The sample contains some 60,000 clones, 91% of which appear only once. V is TRBV5-4 and J is TRBJ2-7, with 8 bases fitting TRBD2. This sequence originates from a female donor in good health, enrolled as a control in a pregnancy study. Sequencing was performed on peripheral blood, taken after pregnancy. The CDR3 sequence is CASSRGGESSYEQYF. The CDR3 DNA reads TGTGCCAGCAGCCGGGGGGGGGAAAGCTCCTACGAGCAGTACTTC. The full variable domain, completed using reference TRBV5-4 and TRBJ2-7, is ETGVTQSPTHLIKTRGQQVTLRCSSQSGHNTVSWYQQALGQGPQFIFQYYREEENGRGNFPPRFSGLQFPNYSSELNVNALELDDSALYLCASSRGGESSYEQYFGPGTRLTVT.